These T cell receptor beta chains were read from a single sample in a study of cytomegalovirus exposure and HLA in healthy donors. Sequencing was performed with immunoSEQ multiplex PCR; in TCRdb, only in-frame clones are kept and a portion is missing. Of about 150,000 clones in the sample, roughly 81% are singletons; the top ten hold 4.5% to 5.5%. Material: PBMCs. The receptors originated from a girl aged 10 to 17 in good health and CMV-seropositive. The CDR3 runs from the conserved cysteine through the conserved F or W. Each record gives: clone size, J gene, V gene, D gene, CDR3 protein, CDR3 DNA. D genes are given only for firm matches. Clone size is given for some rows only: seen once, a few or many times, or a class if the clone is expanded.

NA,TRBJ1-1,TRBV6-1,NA,CASSERGGGTEAFF,TGTGCCAGCAGTGAACGGGGAGGGGGCACTGAAGCTTTCTTT
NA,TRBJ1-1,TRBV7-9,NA,CASNRAFF,TGTGCCAGCAACAGGGCTTTCTTT
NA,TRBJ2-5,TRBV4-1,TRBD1,CASSQAATGTQETQYF,TGCGCCAGCAGCCAAGCGGCGACAGGGACCCAAGAGACCCAGTACTTC
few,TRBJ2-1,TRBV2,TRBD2,CASSEPGLAGGPHEQFF,TGTGCCAGCAGTGAACCGGGACTAGCGGGGGGGCCCCATGAGCAGTTCTTC
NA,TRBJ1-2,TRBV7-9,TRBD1,CASSSGGGGAGIHGYTF,TGTGCCAGCAGCTCCGGAGGAGGGGGCGCGGGTATACATGGCTACACCTTC
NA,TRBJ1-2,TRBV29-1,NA,CSAGGGPPNYGYTF,TGCAGCGCCGGGGGGGGTCCTCCTAACTATGGCTACACCTTC
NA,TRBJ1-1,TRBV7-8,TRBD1,CASSKTGFEAFF,TGTGCCAGCAGTAAGACAGGGTTCGAAGCTTTCTTT
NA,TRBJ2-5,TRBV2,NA,CASTEGGPRETQYF,TGTGCCAGCACTGAGGGTGGGCCCCGGGAGACCCAGTACTTC
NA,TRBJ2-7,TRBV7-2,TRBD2,CASTSQRGAYEQYF,TGTGCCAGCACCTCTCAGCGGGGGGCCTACGAGCAGTACTTC
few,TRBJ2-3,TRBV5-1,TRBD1,CASSRDRGLSDTQYF,TGCGCCAGCAGCCGGGACAGGGGGCTGTCAGATACGCAGTATTTT
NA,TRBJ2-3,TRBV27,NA,CASSAQPQGPSTDTQYF,TGTGCCAGCAGTGCCCAACCACAGGGTCCTAGCACAGATACGCAGTATTTT
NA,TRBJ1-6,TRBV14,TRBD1,CASSLLDRYNSPLHF,TGTGCCAGCAGCCTACTGGACAGGTATAATTCACCCCTCCACTTT
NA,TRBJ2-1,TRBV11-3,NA,CASSLGSEQFF,TGTGCCAGCAGCTTAGGGAGTGAGCAGTTCTTC
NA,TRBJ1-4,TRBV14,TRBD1,CASSLGRTGFYEKLFF,TGTGCCAGCAGCCTCGGTAGGACAGGGTTTTATGAAAAACTGTTTTTT
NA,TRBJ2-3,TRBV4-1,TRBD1,CASSQEGTGAATDTQYF,TGCGCCAGCAGCCAAGAGGGGACAGGGGCCGCCACAGATACGCAGTATTTT
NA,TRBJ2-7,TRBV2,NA,CASEGNYEQYF,TGTGCCAGCGAGGGTAACTACGAGCAGTACTTC
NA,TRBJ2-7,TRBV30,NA,CAWSVGGSYEQYF,TGTGCCTGGAGTGTAGGAGGGTCCTACGAGCAGTACTTC
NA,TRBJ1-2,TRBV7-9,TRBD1,CASGITGESGYTF,TGTGCCAGCGGTATTACAGGGGAGAGTGGCTACACCTTC
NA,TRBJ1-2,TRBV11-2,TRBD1,CASSLNQGQGRGRGYTF,TGTGCCAGCAGCTTAAACCAGGGACAGGGCCGAGGGAGGGGCTACACCTTC
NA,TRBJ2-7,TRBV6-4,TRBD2,CASTPAASGGGEQYF,TGTGCCAGCACCCCAGCGGCTAGCGGGGGTGGAGAGCAGTACTTC
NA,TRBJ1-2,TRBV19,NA,CASSIKGASPNYGYTF,TGTGCCAGTAGTATCAAGGGAGCAAGCCCTAACTATGGCTACACCTTC
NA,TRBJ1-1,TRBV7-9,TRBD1,CASSLGGGRAEAFF,TGTGCCAGCAGCTTAGGAGGGGGCAGGGCTGAAGCTTTCTTT
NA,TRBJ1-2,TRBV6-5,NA,CASSSPGFYGYTF,TGTGCCAGCAGTTCCCCGGGTTTCTATGGCTACACCTTC
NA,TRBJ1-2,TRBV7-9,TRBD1,CASSLARSGGKTF,TGTGCCAGCAGCTTAGCGAGGTCAGGGGGCAAAACCTTC
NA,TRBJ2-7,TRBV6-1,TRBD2,CASMAGGPTYEQYF,TGTGCCAGCATGGCGGGGGGTCCCACCTACGAGCAGTACTTC
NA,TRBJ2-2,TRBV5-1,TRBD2,CASSSRTSGGPGELFF,TGCGCCAGCAGCTCCCGGACTAGCGGGGGGCCCGGGGAGCTGTTTTTT
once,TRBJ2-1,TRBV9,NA,CASGPGDNEQFF,TGTGCCAGCGGCCCGGGGGACAATGAGCAGTTCTTC